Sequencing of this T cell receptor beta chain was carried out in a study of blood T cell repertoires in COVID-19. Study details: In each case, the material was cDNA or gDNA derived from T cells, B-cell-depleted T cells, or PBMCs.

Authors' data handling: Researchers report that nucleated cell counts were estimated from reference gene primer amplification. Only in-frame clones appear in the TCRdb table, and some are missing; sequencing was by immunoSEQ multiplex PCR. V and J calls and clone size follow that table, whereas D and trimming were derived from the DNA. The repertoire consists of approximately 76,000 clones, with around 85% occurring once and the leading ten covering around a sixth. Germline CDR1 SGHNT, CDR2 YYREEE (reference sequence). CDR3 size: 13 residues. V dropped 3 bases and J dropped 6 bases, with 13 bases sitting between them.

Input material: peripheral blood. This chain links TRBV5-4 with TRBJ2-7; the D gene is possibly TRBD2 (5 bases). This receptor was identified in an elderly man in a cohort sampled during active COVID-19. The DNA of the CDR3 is TGTGCCAGCAGCTACGGCGCTCGGGGCGAGCAGTACGTC. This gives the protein CASSYGARGEQYV.